Listed below are T cell receptor beta chains from one sample, sequenced in a study of blood T cells in healthy people across ages. MiXCR was run by TCRdb on the 5' RACE reads, yielding one entry per CDR3 protein. The sample carries 600,000 to 650,000 distinct CDR3 sequences, 45% to 65% recorded once. The sequenced material came from blood. The receptors shown here come from a man aged 55-75 years in good health. Both conserved end residues are part of each CDR3.

j_call: TRBJ2-6; v_call: TRBV12-3/TRBV12-4; cdr3_aa: CASRARVVGANVLTF
j_call: TRBJ2-5; v_call: TRBV5-1; cdr3_aa: CASSIDLDRGKQYF
j_call: TRBJ2-5; v_call: TRBV10-1; cdr3_aa: CARVGETQYF
j_call: TRBJ2-1; v_call: TRBV5-1; cdr3_aa: CASRGAYNEQFF
j_call: TRBJ1-1; v_call: TRBV2; cdr3_aa: CASKGQIMNTEAFF
j_call: TRBJ2-5; v_call: TRBV20-1; cdr3_aa: CSARLEAPETQYF
j_call: TRBJ2-4; v_call: TRBV19; cdr3_aa: CASSEGGGKNIQYF
j_call: TRBJ1-2; v_call: TRBV20-1; cdr3_aa: CSARAAGRTEGGGYTF
j_call: TRBJ2-3; v_call: TRBV21-1; cdr3_aa: CASSGIHRDIGTDTQYF
j_call: TRBJ2-7; v_call: TRBV27; cdr3_aa: CASRPPRGSATYEQYF
j_call: TRBJ2-4; v_call: TRBV21-1; cdr3_aa: CASTNSGGIAKNIQYF
j_call: TRBJ2-1; v_call: TRBV6-2/TRBV6-3; cdr3_aa: CASTGPGPENEQFF
j_call: TRBJ2-5; v_call: TRBV29-1; cdr3_aa: CSWGLGETQYF
j_call: TRBJ2-7; v_call: TRBV20-1; cdr3_aa: CSASDQRGGFYEQYF
j_call: TRBJ1-2; v_call: TRBV29-1; cdr3_aa: CSVEQYSYGYTF
j_call: TRBJ2-5; v_call: TRBV27; cdr3_aa: CASSLSGRIAQYF
j_call: TRBJ2-1; v_call: TRBV29-1; cdr3_aa: CSVSQSGGYNEQFF
j_call: TRBJ2-3; v_call: TRBV5-1; cdr3_aa: CASSLEVAGDTDTQYF
j_call: TRBJ2-3; v_call: TRBV5-6; cdr3_aa: CASSLVGDRVTDTQYF
j_call: TRBJ2-6; v_call: TRBV27; cdr3_aa: CATGVAGANVLTF
j_call: TRBJ2-7; v_call: TRBV20-1; cdr3_aa: CSAWGQDRLQGQYF
j_call: TRBJ2-7; v_call: TRBV5-1; cdr3_aa: CASSFDGGYYEQYF
j_call: TRBJ2-3; v_call: TRBV3-1; cdr3_aa: CASSQDVDRVVTDTQYF
j_call: TRBJ1-2; v_call: TRBV20-1; cdr3_aa: CSASKWGLIYGYTF
j_call: TRBJ1-2; v_call: TRBV5-1; cdr3_aa: CASSPRQGARGYTF
j_call: TRBJ2-3; v_call: TRBV12-3/TRBV12-4; cdr3_aa: CASSTPSTDTQYF
j_call: TRBJ1-2; v_call: TRBV5-1; cdr3_aa: CASRETGGPNYGYTF
j_call: TRBJ2-5; v_call: TRBV7-9; cdr3_aa: CASSSRQRETQYF
j_call: TRBJ1-3; v_call: TRBV20-1; cdr3_aa: CSAHPGQLGNTIYF
j_call: TRBJ1-2; v_call: TRBV14; cdr3_aa: CASSPSGGRNYGYTF
j_call: TRBJ2-3; v_call: TRBV11-2; cdr3_aa: CASSLGYLDTQYF
j_call: TRBJ2-3; v_call: TRBV12-3/TRBV12-4; cdr3_aa: CVSSFRGGRDTQYF
j_call: TRBJ2-5; v_call: TRBV20-1; cdr3_aa: CSAPPTSGGSQTQYF
j_call: TRBJ1-1; v_call: TRBV28; cdr3_aa: CASSSYNRGSTEAFF